This TCR beta chain was obtained from a study of response to subunit inactivated influenza vaccine (dated by TCRdb to 2016 to 2018). Study-level background: Deep quantitative T cell receptor repertoire profiling was used in the study to track responses to a trivalent subunit inactivated influenza vaccine. Study-wide conclusions, independent of this receptor: The authors proposed that each seasonal influenza vaccination may bring in only a limited number of new T cells.

The method was RT-PCR. Data came from an Illumina HiSeq 2500. TCRdb reanalyzed the raw reads on its own, using fastp at Q25 for trimming and MiXCR for clone calling, and kept in-frame beta chains. Entries are consolidated by CDR3 protein sequence, retaining the most common genes and DNA. Present in this sample are about 780,000 distinct CDR3 sequences, roughly 20% of which were seen just once. The ten largest clonotypes hold roughly a tenth of the sample. There are 12 amino acids in the CDR3, from cysteine to phenylalanine inclusive. The entry retains the CDR3 DNA only, 36 bases that are in frame from base 1. The germline V gene (reference sequence) provides CDR1 LNHNV and CDR2 YYDKDF. Trimming costs V 1 base and J 5 bases, and their ends lie 5 bases apart. This clonotype was seen ten or more times. Its antigen remains unidentified. The record has no base qualities; no much larger clone is one base away.

The TCR originated in a man aged 50 to 60 who received an inactivated influenza vaccine. Donor details come from another sample of the same person, matched by shared clones. Sequenced here: PBMCs from blood, sampled 5 to 6 days after vaccination. The chain couples TRBV15 to TRBJ1-2; the D gene cannot be resolved reliably. The CDR3 region: CATSRVGYGYTF. The DNA reads TGTGCCACCAGCAGAGTGGGTTATGGCTACACCTTC. Reference TRBV15 and TRBJ1-2 genes cover what lies past the CDR3, so the full variable domain is DAMVIQNPRYQVTQFGKPVTLSCSQTLNHNVMYWYQQKSSQAPKLLFHYYDKDFNNEADTPDNFQSRRPNTSFCFLDIRSPGLGDTAMYLCATSRVGYGYTFGSGTRLTVV.